This T cell receptor beta chain was found in a study of siplizumab effects on memory and regulatory T cells. Germline values: CDR1 SEHNR, CDR2 FQNEAQ (reference sequence). V trimming: 5 bases; J trimming: 6 bases; junction bases outside the gene matches: 4. The CDR3 runs 12 residues. TCRdb's table, derived via immunoSEQ multiplex PCR, lists solely in-frame clones and lacks some. The sample holds roughly 56,000 clones, approximately 93% seen once. Sequencing was carried out using CD8+ T cells sorted from blood. This clonotype was obtained from a human donor in good health. This chain links TRBV7-9 with TRBJ2-7, with 7 nucleotides matching TRBD1. The CDR3: CASSLTGPEQYF. CDR3 nucleotide sequence: TGTGCCAGCAGCCTGACAGGGCCCGAGCAGTACTTC.